Given below is one T cell receptor (beta chain) in context. Its antigen is as yet unknown. After autologous stem cell transplantation all patients relapsed, and prior brentuximab vedotin exposure differed between cohorts. The data derive from a study of PD-1 blockade in classical Hodgkin lymphoma. Study results and caveats: Some patients started nivolumab under 1 year after ASCT, and they were excluded. At baseline, newly diagnosed patients reportedly showed less TCR diversity than healthy donors.

J lost 7 bases, V lost 5 bases, and 4 bases had no gene match. CDR1 LNHNV and CDR2 YYDKDF come from the germline V gene (reference sequence). The CDR3 has 13 residues. Sequenced by immunoSEQ multiplex PCR; TCRdb stores in-frame clones only, minus some. The sample records 30,000 to 40,000 clones, over 60% being singletons. The source of this sequence is a human donor with classical Hodgkin lymphoma. The source material was peripheral blood mononuclear cells (PBMCs), sampled at baseline. The V gene is TRBV15, the J gene TRBJ1-5; 8 nucleotides line up with TRBD1. The DNA of the CDR3 is TGTGCCACCAGCCTACGGACAGGGCAGCCCCAGCATTTT. This codes for CATSLRTGQPQHF.